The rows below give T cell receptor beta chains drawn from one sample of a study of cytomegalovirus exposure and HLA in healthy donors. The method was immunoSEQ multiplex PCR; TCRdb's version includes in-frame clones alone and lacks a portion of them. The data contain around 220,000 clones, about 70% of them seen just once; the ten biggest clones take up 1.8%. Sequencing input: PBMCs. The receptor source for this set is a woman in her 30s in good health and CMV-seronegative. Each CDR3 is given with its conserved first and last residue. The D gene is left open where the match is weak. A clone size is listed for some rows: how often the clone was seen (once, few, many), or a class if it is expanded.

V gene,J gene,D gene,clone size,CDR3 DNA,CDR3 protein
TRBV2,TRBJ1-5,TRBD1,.,TGTGCCAGCAGTGAATGGACAGGGGGTGTTCAGCCCCAGCATTTT,CASSEWTGGVQPQHF
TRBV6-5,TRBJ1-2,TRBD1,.,TGTGCCAGCAGTTATTGGACAGGGGAAGGCTACACCTTC,CASSYWTGEGYTF
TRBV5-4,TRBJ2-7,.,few,TGTGCCAGCAGCATCAAACCACTAGACGAGCAGTACTTC,CASSIKPLDEQYF
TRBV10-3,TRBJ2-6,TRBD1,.,TGTGCCATCCGGGGACAGGGCTCTGGGACTGGGGCCAACGTCCTGACTTTC,CAIRGQGSGTGANVLTF
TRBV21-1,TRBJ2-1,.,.,TGTGCCAGCAGCACGATGGCGAAATCGGACAGGCCGGTTTACAATGAGCAGTTCTTC,CASSTMAKSDRPVYNEQFF
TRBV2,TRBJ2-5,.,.,TGTGCCGGCGGGGCTAGTGGAGAGACCCAGTACTTC,CAGGASGETQYF
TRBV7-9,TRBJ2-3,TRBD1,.,TGTTCCAGCAGTCCAAGGGACAGGGACGATTCAGATACGCAGTATTTT,CSSSPRDRDDSDTQYF
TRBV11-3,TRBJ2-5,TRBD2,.,TGTGCCAGCAGCTTAGGGACTAGCGGGGGGGAAGAGACCCAGTACTTC,CASSLGTSGGEETQYF
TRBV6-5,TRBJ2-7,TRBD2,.,TGTGCCAGCAGTTACTCCCTGGCTAGCGGGAGTGGAGAGCAGTACTTC,CASSYSLASGSGEQYF
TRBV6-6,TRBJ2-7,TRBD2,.,TGTGCCACCCGGGGGGTGGGGGGTGGCCACGAGCAGTACTTC,CATRGVGGGHEQYF
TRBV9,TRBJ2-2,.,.,TGTGCCAGCACCAGCGGAGGGACCGGGGAGCTGTTTTTT,CASTSGGTGELFF
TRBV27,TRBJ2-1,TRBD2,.,TGTGCCAGCAGTTTGGGGGGGTTGAGACCCAATGAGCAGTTCTTC,CASSLGGLRPNEQFF
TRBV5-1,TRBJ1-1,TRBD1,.,TGCGCCAGCAGCTTGGGACAGGGCAGGGCTGAAGCTTTCTTT,CASSLGQGRAEAFF
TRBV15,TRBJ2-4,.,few,TGTGCCACCAGCAGAGGAGGCGGGGAAAACATTCAGTACTTC,CATSRGGGENIQYF
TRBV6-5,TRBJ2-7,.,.,TGTGCCAGCAGTTACGGGGGCAGGGACTACGAGCAGTACTTC,CASSYGGRDYEQYF
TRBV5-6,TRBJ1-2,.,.,TGTGCCAGCAGCTTGGGGGGCAGGGTCCATGGCTACACCTTC,CASSLGGRVHGYTF
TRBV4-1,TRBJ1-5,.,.,TGCGCCAGCAGCCAAGTGACGACCTCGCGAGGACAGCCCCAGCATTTT,CASSQVTTSRGQPQHF
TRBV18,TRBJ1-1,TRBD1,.,TGTGCCAGCTCACCACGACGACAGGGAAGTTGGGGAAACACTGAAGCTTTCTTT,CASSPRRQGSWGNTEAFF
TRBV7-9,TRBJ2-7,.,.,TGTGCCAGCAGCCCAAAGGGGGACCTATCCTACGAGCAGTACTTC,CASSPKGDLSYEQYF
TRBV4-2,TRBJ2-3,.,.,TGTGCCAGCAGCCCCCCGGGAGCAACCGACGGGACAGATACGCAGTATTTT,CASSPPGATDGTDTQYF
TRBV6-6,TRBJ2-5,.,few,TGTGCCAGCAACAGAGTCTCACAAGAGACCCAGTACTTC,CASNRVSQETQYF
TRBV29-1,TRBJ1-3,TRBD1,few,TGCAGCGGCGGGACAGGCGGAAACACCATATATTTT,CSGGTGGNTIYF
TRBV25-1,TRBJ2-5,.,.,TGTGCCAGCAGTGCAGGACAAGGCCGACTCCAAGAGACCCAGTACTTC,CASSAGQGRLQETQYF
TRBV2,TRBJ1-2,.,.,TGTGCCAGCCGACGGGCGGGCAATCATGGCTACACCTTC,CASRRAGNHGYTF
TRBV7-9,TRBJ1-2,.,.,TGTGCCAGCAGCCCTCTGAGCTATGGCTACACCTTC,CASSPLSYGYTF
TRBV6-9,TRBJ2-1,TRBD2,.,TGTGCCAGCAAAATGGGGGGGCAGCGGGGGGGCCGCGATGAGCAGTTCTTC,CASKMGGQRGGRDEQFF
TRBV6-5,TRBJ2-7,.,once,TGTGCCAGCAGTTACGGGCAGGGTAGCGAGCAGTACTTC,CASSYGQGSEQYF
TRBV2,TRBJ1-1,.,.,TGTGCCAGCAGGGTAGGGGAAGGGAACACTGAAGCTTTCTTT,CASRVGEGNTEAFF
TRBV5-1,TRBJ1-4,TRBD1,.,TGCGCCAGCAGCTCGAGGCCGACAGGGAGTAATGAAAAACTGTTTTTT,CASSSRPTGSNEKLFF
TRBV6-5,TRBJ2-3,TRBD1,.,TGTGCCAGCAGCCCCGGGACAGGGTTGACAGATACGCAGTATTTT,CASSPGTGLTDTQYF
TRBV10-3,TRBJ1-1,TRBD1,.,TGTGCCATCAAGCTGGACAGGGGACGAACTGAAGCTTTCTTT,CAIKLDRGRTEAFF
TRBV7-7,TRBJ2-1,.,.,TGTGCTAGCAGCTTAGAACAGAACGGCTACAATGAGCAGTTCTTC,CASSLEQNGYNEQFF
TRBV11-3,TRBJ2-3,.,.,TGTGCCAGCAGCTTAGGGGCTAGCTCGAGCACAGATACGCAGTATTTT,CASSLGASSSTDTQYF
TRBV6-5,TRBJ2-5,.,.,TGTGCCAGCAGTGAAGTACGGGTATTGGGGACCCAGTACTTC,CASSEVRVLGTQYF
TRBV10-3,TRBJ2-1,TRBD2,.,TGTGCCATCACGGCAGGGCGGGAGGAGAACAATGAGCAGTTCTTC,CAITAGREENNEQFF
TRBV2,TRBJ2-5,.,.,TGTGCCAGCAGCGGCGGGACCTGGGAGGAGACCCAGTACTTC,CASSGGTWEETQYF
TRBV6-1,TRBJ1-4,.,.,TGTGCCAGCATGAGATCCACTAATGAAAAACTGTTTTTT,CASMRSTNEKLFF
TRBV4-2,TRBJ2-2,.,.,TGTGCCAGCAGCCCCCTCAGGACAGCGGGAACGAACACCGGGGAGCTGTTTTTT,CASSPLRTAGTNTGELFF
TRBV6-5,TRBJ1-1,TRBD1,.,TGTGCCAGCAGTTCCCGACAGGGGTTGGGCACTGAAGCTTTCTTT,CASSSRQGLGTEAFF
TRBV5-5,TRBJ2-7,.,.,TGTGCCAGCAGCTTTAGGGGGGGGACGGGCTCCTACGAGCAGTACTTC,CASSFRGGTGSYEQYF
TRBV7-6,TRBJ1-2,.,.,TGTGCCAGCAGCTTAGCACAGGGCTATGGCTACACCTTC,CASSLAQGYGYTF
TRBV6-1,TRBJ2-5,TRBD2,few,TGTGCCAGCAGGACAGCGGGGCGTGAGACCCAGTACTTC,CASRTAGRETQYF
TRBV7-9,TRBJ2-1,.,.,TGTGCCAGCAGCCTGTCGACTAGTGCCAATGAGCAGTTCTTC,CASSLSTSANEQFF
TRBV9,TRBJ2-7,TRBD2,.,TGTGCCAGCAGCGTAGCTTCGACTAGCGGGCCCTACGAGCAGTACTTC,CASSVASTSGPYEQYF